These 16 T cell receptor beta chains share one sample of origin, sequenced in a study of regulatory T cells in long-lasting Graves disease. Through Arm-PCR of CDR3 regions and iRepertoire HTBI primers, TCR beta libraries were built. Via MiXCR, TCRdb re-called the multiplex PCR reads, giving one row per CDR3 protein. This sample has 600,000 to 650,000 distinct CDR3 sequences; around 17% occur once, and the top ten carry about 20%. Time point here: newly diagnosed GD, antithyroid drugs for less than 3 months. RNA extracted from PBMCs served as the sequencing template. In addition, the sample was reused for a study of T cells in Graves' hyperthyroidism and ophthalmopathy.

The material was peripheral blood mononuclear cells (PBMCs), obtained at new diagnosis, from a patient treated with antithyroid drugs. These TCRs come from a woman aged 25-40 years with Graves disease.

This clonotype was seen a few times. The CDR3 DNA sequence: TGTGCCAGTAGTCTACGGACAGGGGGTTCACCCCTCCACTTT. Its translation is CASSLRTGGSPLHF. This rearrangement joins TRBV19 to TRBJ1-6, with TRBD1 identical over 10 bases. After removal of 5 bases from V and 9 bases from J, the junction contained 4 bases not matched to a gene. Germline-derived CDR1 and CDR2 are LNHDA and SQIVND (reference sequence). The CDR3 runs to 14 residues. The whole variable domain, remainder taken from reference TRBV19 and TRBJ1-6, is DGGITQSPKYLFRKEGQNVTLSCEQNLNHDAMYWYRQDPGQGLRLIYYSQIVNDFQKGDIAEGYSVSREKKESFPLTVTSAQKNPTAFYLCASSLRTGGSPLHFGNGTRLTVT.

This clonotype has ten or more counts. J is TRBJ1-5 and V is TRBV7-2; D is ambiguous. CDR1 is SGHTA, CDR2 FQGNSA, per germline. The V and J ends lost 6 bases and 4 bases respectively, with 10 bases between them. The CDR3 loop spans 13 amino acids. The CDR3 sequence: CASSMIGNQPQHF. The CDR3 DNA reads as TGTGCCAGCAGTATGATTGGGAATCAGCCCCAGCATTTT.

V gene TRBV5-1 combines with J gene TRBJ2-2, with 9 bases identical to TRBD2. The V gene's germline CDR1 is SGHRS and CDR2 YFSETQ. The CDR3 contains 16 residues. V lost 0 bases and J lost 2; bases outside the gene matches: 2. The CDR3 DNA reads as TGCGCCAGCAGCTTGGGAGCGGGAGGCAACACCGGGGAGCTGTTTTTT. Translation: CASSLGAGGNTGELFF.

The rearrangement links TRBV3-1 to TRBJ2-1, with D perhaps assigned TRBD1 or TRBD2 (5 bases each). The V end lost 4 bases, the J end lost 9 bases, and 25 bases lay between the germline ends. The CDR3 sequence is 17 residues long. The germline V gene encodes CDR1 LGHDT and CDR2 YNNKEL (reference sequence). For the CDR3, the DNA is TGTGCCAGCAGCCCCCGAACCGGGACCCTCCCGGTAAGTGAGCAGTTCTTC. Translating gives CASSPRTGTLPVSEQFF.

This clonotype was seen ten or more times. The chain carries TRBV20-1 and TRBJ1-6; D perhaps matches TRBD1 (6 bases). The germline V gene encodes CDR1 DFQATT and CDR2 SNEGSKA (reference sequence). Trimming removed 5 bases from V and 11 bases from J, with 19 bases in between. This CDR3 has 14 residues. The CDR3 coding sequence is TGCAGTGCTCTAGGGGACACACCGAGTGCACCCCTCCACTTT. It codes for CSALGDTPSAPLHF.

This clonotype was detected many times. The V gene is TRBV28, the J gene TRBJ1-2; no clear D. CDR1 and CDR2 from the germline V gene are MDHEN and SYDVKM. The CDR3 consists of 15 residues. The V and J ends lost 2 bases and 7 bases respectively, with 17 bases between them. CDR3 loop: CASSLPPGYLGGYTF. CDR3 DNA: TGTGCCAGCAGTTTACCCCCTGGTTACCTGGGTGGCTACACCTTC.

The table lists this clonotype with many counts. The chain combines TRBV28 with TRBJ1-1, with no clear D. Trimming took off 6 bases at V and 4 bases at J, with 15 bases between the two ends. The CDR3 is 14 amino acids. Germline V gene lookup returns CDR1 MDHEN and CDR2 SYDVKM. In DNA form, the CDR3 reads TGTGCCAGCAGAGACCTCACAGCGGCCACTGAAGCTTTCTTT. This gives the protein CASRDLTAATEAFF.

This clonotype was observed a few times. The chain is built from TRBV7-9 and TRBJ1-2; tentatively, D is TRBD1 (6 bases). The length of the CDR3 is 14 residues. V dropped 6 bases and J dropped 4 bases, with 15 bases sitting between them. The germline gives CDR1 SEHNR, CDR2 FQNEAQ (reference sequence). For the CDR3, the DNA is TGTGCCAGCAGTCGTGTAGGGGGTGCCTATGGCTACACCTTC. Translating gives CASSRVGGAYGYTF.

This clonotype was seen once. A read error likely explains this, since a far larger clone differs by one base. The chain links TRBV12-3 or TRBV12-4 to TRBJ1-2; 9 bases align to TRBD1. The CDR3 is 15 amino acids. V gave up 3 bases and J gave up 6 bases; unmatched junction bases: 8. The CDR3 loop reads CASSFTGGEWNGYTF. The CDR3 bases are TGTGCCAGCAGTTTCACAGGGGGCGAGTGGAATGGCTACACCTTC.

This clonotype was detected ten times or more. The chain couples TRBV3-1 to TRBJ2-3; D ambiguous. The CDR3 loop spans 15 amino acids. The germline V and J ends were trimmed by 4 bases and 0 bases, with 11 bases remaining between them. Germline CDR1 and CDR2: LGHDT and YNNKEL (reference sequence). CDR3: CASSPWPTSTDTQYF. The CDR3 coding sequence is TGTGCCAGCAGCCCCTGGCCGACTAGCACAGATACGCAGTATTTT.

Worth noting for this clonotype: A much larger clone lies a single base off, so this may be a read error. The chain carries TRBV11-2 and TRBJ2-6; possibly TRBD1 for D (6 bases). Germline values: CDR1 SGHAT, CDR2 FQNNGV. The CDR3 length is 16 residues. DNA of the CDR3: TGTGCCAGCAGCTTTCCCACAGGGACCGGGGCCAGCGTCCTGACTTTC. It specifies CASSFPTGTGASVLTF. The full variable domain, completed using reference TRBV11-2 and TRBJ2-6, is EAGVAQSPRYKIIEKRQSVAFWCNPISGHATLYWYQQILGQGPKLLIQFQNNGVVDDSQLPKDRFSAERLKGVDSTLKIQPAKLEDSAVYLCASSFPTGTGASVLTFGAGSRLTVL.

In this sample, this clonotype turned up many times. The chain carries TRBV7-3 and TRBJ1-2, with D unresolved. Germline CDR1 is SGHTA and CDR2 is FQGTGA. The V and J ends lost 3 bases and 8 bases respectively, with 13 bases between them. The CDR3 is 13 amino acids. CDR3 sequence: CASSLGTTGGYTF. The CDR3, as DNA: TGTGCCAGCAGCTTGGGCACCACGGGAGGCTACACCTTC.

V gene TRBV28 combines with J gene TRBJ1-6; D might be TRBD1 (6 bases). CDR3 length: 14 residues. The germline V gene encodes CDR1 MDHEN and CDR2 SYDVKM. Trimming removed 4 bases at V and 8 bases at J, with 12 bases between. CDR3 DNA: TGTGCCAGCAGTTCCAGGGGCCCGTATTCACCCCTCCACTTT. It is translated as CASSSRGPYSPLHF.

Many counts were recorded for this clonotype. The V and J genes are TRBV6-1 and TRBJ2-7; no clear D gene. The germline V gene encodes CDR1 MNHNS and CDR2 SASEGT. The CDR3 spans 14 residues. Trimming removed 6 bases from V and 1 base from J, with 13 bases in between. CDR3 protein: CASSDSYGSYEQYF. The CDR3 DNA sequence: TGTGCCAGCAGCGACTCTTACGGATCCTACGAGCAGTACTTC.

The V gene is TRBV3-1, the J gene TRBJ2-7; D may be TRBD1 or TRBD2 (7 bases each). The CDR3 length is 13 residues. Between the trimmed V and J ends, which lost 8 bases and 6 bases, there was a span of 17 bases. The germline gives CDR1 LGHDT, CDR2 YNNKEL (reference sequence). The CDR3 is CASGGRGLGEQYF. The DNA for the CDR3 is TGTGCCAGCGGGGGGAGGGGGCTGGGCGAGCAGTACTTC.

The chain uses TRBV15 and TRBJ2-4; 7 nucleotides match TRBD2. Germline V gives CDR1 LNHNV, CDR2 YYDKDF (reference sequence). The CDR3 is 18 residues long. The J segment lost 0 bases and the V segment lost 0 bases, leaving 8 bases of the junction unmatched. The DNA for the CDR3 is TGTGCCACCAGCAGAGATTATGTGGGAGGGCTAGCCAAAAACATTCAGTACTTC. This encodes CATSRDYVGGLAKNIQYF.